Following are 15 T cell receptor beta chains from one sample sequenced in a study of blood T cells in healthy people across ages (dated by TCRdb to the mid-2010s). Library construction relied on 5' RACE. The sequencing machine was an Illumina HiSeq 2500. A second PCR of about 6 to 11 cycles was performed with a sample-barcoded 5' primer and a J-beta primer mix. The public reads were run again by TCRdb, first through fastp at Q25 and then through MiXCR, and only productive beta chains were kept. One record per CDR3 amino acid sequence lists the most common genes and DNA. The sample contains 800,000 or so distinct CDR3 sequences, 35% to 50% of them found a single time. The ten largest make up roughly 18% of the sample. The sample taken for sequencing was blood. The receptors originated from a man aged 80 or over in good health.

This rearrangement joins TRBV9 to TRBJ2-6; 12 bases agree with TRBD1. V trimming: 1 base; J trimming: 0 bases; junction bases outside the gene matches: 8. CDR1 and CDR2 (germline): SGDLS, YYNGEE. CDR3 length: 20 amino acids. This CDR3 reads CASSVLPGQGAGSGANVLTF. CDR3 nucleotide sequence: TGTGCCAGCAGCGTACTTCCGGGACAGGGGGCTGGCTCTGGGGCCAACGTCCTGACTTTC.

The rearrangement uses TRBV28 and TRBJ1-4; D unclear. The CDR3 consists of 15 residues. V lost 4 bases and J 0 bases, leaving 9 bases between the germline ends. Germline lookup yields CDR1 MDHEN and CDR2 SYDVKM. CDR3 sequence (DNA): TGTGCCAGCAGTTCCGGACGGGCAACTAATGAAAAACTGTTTTTT. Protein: CASSSGRATNEKLFF.

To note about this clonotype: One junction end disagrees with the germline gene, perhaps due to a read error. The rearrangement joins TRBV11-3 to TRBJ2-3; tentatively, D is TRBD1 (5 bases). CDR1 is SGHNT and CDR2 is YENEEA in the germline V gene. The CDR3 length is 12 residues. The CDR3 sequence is CASRQFTDTQYF. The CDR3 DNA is TGCGCCAGCAGACAGTTCACAGATACGCAGTATTTT.

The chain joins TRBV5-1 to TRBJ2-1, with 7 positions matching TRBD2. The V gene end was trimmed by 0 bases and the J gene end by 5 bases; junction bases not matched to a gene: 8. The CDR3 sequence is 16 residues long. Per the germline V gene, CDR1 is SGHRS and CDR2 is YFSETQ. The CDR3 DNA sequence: TGCGCCAGCAGCTTGGCCGGCGGGAGTGGACACAATGAGCAGTTCTTC. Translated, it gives CASSLAGGSGHNEQFF.

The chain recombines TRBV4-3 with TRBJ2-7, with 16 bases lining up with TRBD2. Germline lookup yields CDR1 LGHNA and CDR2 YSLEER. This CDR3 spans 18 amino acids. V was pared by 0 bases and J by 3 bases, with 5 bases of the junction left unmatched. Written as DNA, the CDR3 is TGCGCCAGCAGCCAAGAAGCGGGACTAGCGGGAGGGGTCTACGAGCAGTACTTC. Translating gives CASSQEAGLAGGVYEQYF.

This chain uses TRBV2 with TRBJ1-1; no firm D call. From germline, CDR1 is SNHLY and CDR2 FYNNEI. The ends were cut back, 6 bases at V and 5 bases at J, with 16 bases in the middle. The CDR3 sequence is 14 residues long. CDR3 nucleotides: TGTGCCAGCAGGGACTCTATGGCGAGGACTGAAGCTTTCTTT. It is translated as CASRDSMARTEAFF.

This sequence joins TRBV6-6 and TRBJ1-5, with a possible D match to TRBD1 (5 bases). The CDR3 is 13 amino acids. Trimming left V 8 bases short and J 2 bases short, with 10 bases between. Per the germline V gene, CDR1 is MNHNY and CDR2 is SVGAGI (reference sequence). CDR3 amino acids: CASLDSRNQPQHF. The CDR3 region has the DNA TGTGCCAGCCTAGACAGCCGCAATCAGCCCCAGCATTTT.

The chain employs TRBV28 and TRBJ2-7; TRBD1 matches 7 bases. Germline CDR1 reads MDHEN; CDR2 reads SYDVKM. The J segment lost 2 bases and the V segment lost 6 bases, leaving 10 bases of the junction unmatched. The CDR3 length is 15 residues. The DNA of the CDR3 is TGTGCCAGCAGACGGGACAGTTCGGCCCCCTACGAGCAGTACTTC. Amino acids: CASRRDSSAPYEQYF. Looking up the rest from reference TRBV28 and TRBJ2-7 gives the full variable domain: DVKVTQSSRYLVKRTGEKVFLECVQDMDHENMFWYRQDPGLGLRLIYFSYDVKMKEKGDIPEGYSVSREKKERFSLILESASTNQTSMYLCASRRDSSAPYEQYFGPGTRLTVT.

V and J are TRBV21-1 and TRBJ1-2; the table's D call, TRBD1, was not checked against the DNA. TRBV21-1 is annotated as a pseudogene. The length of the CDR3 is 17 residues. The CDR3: CASSKGPRDIPNYGYTF. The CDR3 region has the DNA TGTGCCAGCAGCAAAGGTCCCCGGGACATTCCTAACTATGGCTACACCTTC.

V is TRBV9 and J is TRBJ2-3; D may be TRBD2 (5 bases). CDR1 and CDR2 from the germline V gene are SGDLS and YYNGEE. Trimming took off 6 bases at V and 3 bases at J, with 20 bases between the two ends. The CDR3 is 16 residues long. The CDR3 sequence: CASKIGPGMATDTQYF. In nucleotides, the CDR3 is TGTGCCAGCAAGATCGGTCCGGGAATGGCTACAGATACGCAGTATTTT.

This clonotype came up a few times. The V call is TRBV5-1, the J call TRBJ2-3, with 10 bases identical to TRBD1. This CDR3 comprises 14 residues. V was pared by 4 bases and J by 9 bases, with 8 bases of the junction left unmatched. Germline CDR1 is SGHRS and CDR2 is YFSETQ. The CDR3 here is CASSVNQGQGTQYF. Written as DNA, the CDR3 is TGCGCCAGCAGCGTGAATCAGGGACAGGGGACGCAGTATTTT.

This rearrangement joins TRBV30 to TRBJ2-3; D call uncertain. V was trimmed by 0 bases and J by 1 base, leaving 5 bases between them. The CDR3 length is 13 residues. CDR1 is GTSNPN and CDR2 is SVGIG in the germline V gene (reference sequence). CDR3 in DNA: TGTGCCTGGAGTGTGTCCGGCACAGATACGCAGTATTTT. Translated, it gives CAWSVSGTDTQYF.

This CDR3 reads CASSNYYWVEYNEQFF. The CDR3 coding sequence is TGTGCCAGCAGCAACTACTACTGGGTGGAGTACAATGAGCAGTTCTTC. The genes are TRBV21-1 and TRBJ2-1. TRBV21-1 is labeled a pseudogene. The CDR3 sequence is 16 residues long.

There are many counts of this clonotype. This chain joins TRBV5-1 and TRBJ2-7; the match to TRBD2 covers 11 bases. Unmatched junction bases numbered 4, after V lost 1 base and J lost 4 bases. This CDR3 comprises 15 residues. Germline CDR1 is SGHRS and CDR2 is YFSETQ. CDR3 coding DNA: TGCGCCAGCAGCTTGCAGGGGACTAGCGGTTACGAGCAGTACTTC. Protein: CASSLQGTSGYEQYF. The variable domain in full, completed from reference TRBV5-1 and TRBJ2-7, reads KAGVTQTPRYLIKTRGQQVTLSCSPISGHRSVSWYQQTPGQGLQFLFEYFSETQRNKGNFPGRFSGRQFSNSRSEMNVSTLELGDSALYLCASSLQGTSGYEQYFGPGTRLTVT.

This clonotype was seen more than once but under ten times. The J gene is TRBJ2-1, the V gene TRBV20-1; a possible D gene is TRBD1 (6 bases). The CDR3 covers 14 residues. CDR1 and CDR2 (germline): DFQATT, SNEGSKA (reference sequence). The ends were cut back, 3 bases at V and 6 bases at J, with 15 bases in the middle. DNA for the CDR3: TGCAGTGCTAGTGTTCCAGGGGTCCCCAATGAGCAGTTCTTC. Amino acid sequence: CSASVPGVPNEQFF.